Below, 31 T cell receptor beta chains from the same sample are listed, as sequenced in a study of OX40 agonist ivuxolimab in advanced cancers. The assay was immunoSEQ multiplex PCR, and TCRdb's table has in-frame clones only and misses some. The profile shows approximately 49,000 clones, about 86% of them singletons. Here the sequenced sample was CD4+ or CD8+ T cells sorted from blood, taken in a trial of the OX40 agonist ivuxolimab. All receptors derive from an adult with an advanced solid tumor such as melanoma, head and neck, liver or kidney cancer.

This chain links TRBV19 with TRBJ2-3; D perhaps matches TRBD1 (6 bases). The germline gives CDR1 LNHDA, CDR2 SQIVND (reference sequence). V was pared by 2 bases and J by 6 bases, with 12 bases between. The CDR3 runs 14 residues. The CDR3 nucleotides read TGTGCCAGTAGTATATACAGGGACACGGATACGCAGTATTTT. It specifies CASSIYRDTDTQYF.

The V and J genes are TRBV6-5 and TRBJ1-2, with 8 bases that match TRBD1. This CDR3 has 15 residues. The V gene's germline CDR1 is MNHEY and CDR2 SVGAGI. The junction had 8 bases not matched to a gene; V was cut back by 4 bases and J by 4 bases. CDR3 amino acids: CASSSPGGVGYGYTF. The CDR3, as DNA: TGTGCCAGCAGTTCACCAGGGGGCGTAGGCTATGGCTACACCTTC.

The rearrangement joins TRBV5-1 to TRBJ2-5, with D perhaps TRBD2 (6 bases). This CDR3 has 16 residues. The V gene lost 4 bases and the J gene lost 0 bases, with 16 bases spanning the gap. In germline, CDR1 is SGHRS, CDR2 YFSETQ. In DNA form, the CDR3 reads TGCGCCAGCAGCCCGGGACTGCTCTTGTACCAAGAGACCCAGTACTTC. It codes for CASSPGLLLYQETQYF.

The genes are TRBV20-1 and TRBJ2-3; D ambiguous. Germline V gives CDR1 DFQATT, CDR2 SNEGSKA (reference sequence). V gave up 5 bases and J gave up 6 bases, with 9 bases separating them. The CDR3 is 11 residues long. The DNA for the CDR3 is TGCAGTGCTCGCTCACTGGATACGCAGTATTTT. This sequence encodes CSARSLDTQYF.

This clone has just one count. This chain joins TRBV7-8 and TRBJ2-3, with 11 bases identical to TRBD2. Germline trimming cut 3 bases from V and 2 bases from J; bases unmatched to any gene: 4. The CDR3 extends over 16 amino acids. Germline CDR1 SGHVS, CDR2 FQNEAQ. The DNA of the CDR3 is TGTGCCAGCAGCTTCGTAGCGGGAGGGAACACAGATACGCAGTATTTT. Its protein is CASSFVAGGNTDTQYF.

This clone occurred a few times. The CDR3: CASSLTGIEQYF. The CDR3 DNA follows: TGTGCCAGCAGCCTGACAGGGATCGAGCAGTACTTC. The chain carries TRBV11-1 and TRBJ2-7, with 7 bases aligning to TRBD1. J was trimmed by 6 bases and V by 5 bases; bases with no gene match: 4. CDR1 is SGHAT, CDR2 FQDESV, per germline (reference sequence). The CDR3 extends over 12 amino acids.

The chain has TRBV27 and TRBJ2-6; D could derive from TRBD1 or TRBD2 (6 bases each). V was shortened by 2 bases and J by 0 bases, with 17 bases between the two germline ends. Germline values: CDR1 MNHEY, CDR2 SMNVEV (reference sequence). The CDR3 runs to 19 residues. Here the CDR3 DNA reads TGTGCCAGCAGTTTAGGTCTAGGGGGGCACCGCTCTGGGGCCAACGTCCTGACTTTC. Protein: CASSLGLGGHRSGANVLTF.

This clone appeared once. The CDR3 here is CASSGGRADTQYF. The CDR3 DNA follows: TGTGCCAGCAGCGGTGGCAGAGCAGATACGCAGTATTTT. The rearrangement links TRBV7-9 to TRBJ2-3; D gene ambiguous. The germline gives CDR1 SEHNR, CDR2 FQNEAQ (reference sequence). This CDR3 has 13 amino acids. Trimming took 5 bases from V and 4 from J, leaving 10 bases between them.

The chain is built from TRBV27 and TRBJ2-2, with D possibly TRBD2 on 6 matching bases. The CDR3 has 14 residues. The germline CDR1 and CDR2 sequences are MNHEY and SMNVEV (reference sequence). With 10 bases removed from V and 7 bases from J, the gap between germline ends came to 19 bases. This CDR3 is CATGDLGGFGELFF. CDR3 in DNA: TGTGCCACCGGGGATTTGGGAGGATTCGGGGAGCTGTTTTTT.

The genes are TRBV7-2 and TRBJ2-2; D may match TRBD1 or TRBD2 (7 bases each). The CDR3 runs to 15 residues. Germline V CDR1 and CDR2: SGHTA, FQGNSA. V lost 7 bases, J lost 2 bases, and 14 bases lay in between. The CDR3: CASTQGGANTGELFF. DNA of the CDR3: TGTGCCAGCACGCAGGGGGGGGCTAACACCGGGGAGCTGTTTTTT.

The genes are TRBV28 and TRBJ2-3; a weak D match, TRBD2 (5 bases). CDR1 is MDHEN and CDR2 is SYDVKM in the germline V gene. V dropped 2 bases and J dropped 1 base, with 10 bases sitting between them. CDR3 length: 15 residues. DNA for the CDR3: TGTGCCAGCAGTTTAGAACTAGTAGGCACAGATACGCAGTATTTT. This codes for CASSLELVGTDTQYF.

This chain joins TRBV4-1 and TRBJ2-7, with 7 bases matching TRBD2. The germline V gene encodes CDR1 MGHRA and CDR2 YSYEKL. J was trimmed by 0 bases and V by 1 base; bases with no gene match: 15. The CDR3 spans 19 residues. The CDR3 DNA sequence: TGCGCCAGCAGCCAAGTTGGCGGGAGAAAGAGGGTTAACTCCTACGAGCAGTACTTC. Its protein product is CASSQVGGRKRVNSYEQYF.

The J gene is TRBJ1-5, the V gene TRBV6-5; D not resolved. This CDR3 has 15 residues. From germline, CDR1 is MNHEY and CDR2 SVGAGI. Trimming pared 2 bases from V and 0 bases from J, leaving 8 bases between. Written as DNA, the CDR3 is TGTGCCAGCAGTTACCCAGTCTATAGCAATCAGCCCCAGCATTTT. It codes for CASSYPVYSNQPQHF.

This clone was detected only once. The chain employs TRBV7-7 and TRBJ2-3; TRBD2 agrees at 7 bases. The CDR3 has 19 residues. The germline gives CDR1 SSHAT, CDR2 FNYEAQ (reference sequence). J gave up 3 bases and V 5 bases, and 20 bases lay outside the gene matches. In nucleotides, the CDR3 is TGTGCCAGCAGCATAGATCCGTTGACCGGGGGGAGGAGGACAGATACGCAGTATTTT. The encoded protein is CASSIDPLTGGRRTDTQYF. Looking up the rest from reference TRBV7-7 and TRBJ2-3 gives the full variable domain: GAGVSQSPRYKVTKRGQDVTLRCDPISSHATLYWYQQALGQGPEFLTYFNYEAQPDKSGLPSDRFSAERPEGSISTLTIQRTEQRDSAMYRCASSIDPLTGGRRTDTQYFGPGTRLTVL.

The J gene is TRBJ1-4, the V gene TRBV4-3, with D tentatively TRBD1 (5 bases). Germline V lookup: CDR1 LGHNA, CDR2 YSLEER. The V and J ends lost 0 bases and 10 bases respectively, with 12 bases between them. The CDR3 totals 14 residues. The chain's CDR3 is CASSQDNFDRKLFF. CDR3 in DNA: TGCGCCAGCAGCCAAGATAATTTCGACAGAAAACTGTTTTTT.

This clone was observed once. V and J are TRBV7-9 and TRBJ1-1, with D perhaps matching TRBD1 (6 bases). V lost 1 base and J lost 10, with 22 bases in between. Germline V gene lookup returns CDR1 SEHNR and CDR2 FQNEAQ (reference sequence). The CDR3 runs 16 residues. This chain's CDR3 is CASSLDLPGRGYGAFF. Written as DNA, the CDR3 is TGTGCCAGCAGCTTAGACCTACCTGGCAGGGGATATGGAGCTTTCTTT.

Only one count was recorded for this clone. CDR3 region: CASSGKQGADTQYF. CDR3 coding DNA: TGTGCCAGCAGCGGCAAACAGGGGGCAGATACGCAGTATTTT. V gene TRBV9 combines with J gene TRBJ2-3; the match to TRBD1 covers 8 bases. V was clipped by 3 bases and J by 4 bases; unmatched bases: 4. Per germline, CDR1 SGDLS and CDR2 YYNGEE. The CDR3 totals 14 residues. Full variable domain (missing parts from reference TRBV9 and TRBJ2-3): DSGVTQTPKHLITATGQRVTLRCSPRSGDLSVYWYQQSLDQGLQFLIQYYNGEERAKGNILERFSAQQFPDLHSELNLSSLELGDSALYFCASSGKQGADTQYFGPGTRLTVL.

The chain carries TRBV19 and TRBJ2-4; no firm D call. The CDR3 consists of 14 residues. Germline values: CDR1 LNHDA, CDR2 SQIVND (reference sequence). Deletions cut 0 bases from V and 8 bases from J, with 11 bases between. The CDR3 region is CASSIDLASDIQYF. Written as DNA, the CDR3 is TGTGCCAGTAGTATAGATCTTGCTTCCGACATTCAGTACTTC.

The rearrangement uses TRBV19 and TRBJ1-1; maybe TRBD1 (6 bases). This CDR3 contains 15 residues. CDR1 is LNHDA, CDR2 SQIVND, per germline (reference sequence). Trimming removed 1 base at V and 2 bases at J, with 11 bases between. The CDR3 loop is CASSIVQQGNTEAFF. Here the CDR3 DNA reads TGTGCCAGTAGTATAGTTCAACAGGGTAACACTGAAGCTTTCTTT. The complete variable domain, with remaining parts taken from reference TRBV19 and TRBJ1-1, reads DGGITQSPKYLFRKEGQNVTLSCEQNLNHDAMYWYRQDPGQGLRLIYYSQIVNDFQKGDIAEGYSVSREKKESFPLTVTSAQKNPTAFYLCASSIVQQGNTEAFFGQGTRLTVV.

The chain has TRBV7-2 and TRBJ1-3; D might be TRBD1 (5 bases). V was pared by 5 bases and J by 3 bases, with 14 bases between. The CDR3 is 15 amino acids. Germline CDR1 reads SGHTA; CDR2 reads FQGNSA. CDR3 loop: CASSPRVGDGNTIYF. DNA for the CDR3: TGTGCCAGCAGCCCCAGGGTCGGTGATGGAAACACCATATATTTT.

This chain links TRBV7-6 with TRBJ1-6; D unresolved. Germline V CDR1 and CDR2: SGHVS, FNYEAQ. The CDR3 loop spans 13 amino acids. Trimming cost V 5 bases and J 6 bases, with 8 bases left between them. CDR3 DNA: TGTGCCAGCAGCCCCGCGGGTAATTCACCCCTCCACTTT. This translates into CASSPAGNSPLHF.

This clone appeared a single time. The chain combines TRBV6-5 with TRBJ2-1; 10 positions agree with TRBD2. V gave up 0 bases and J gave up 8 bases; unmatched junction bases: 4. This CDR3 is built from 15 residues. Germline V lookup: CDR1 MNHEY, CDR2 SVGAGI. Here the CDR3 DNA reads TGTGCCAGCAGTTACTCCCTAGCGGGAGAGTATGAGCAGTTCTTC. This encodes CASSYSLAGEYEQFF.

The J gene is TRBJ1-1, the V gene TRBV7-2, with D possibly being TRBD1 (5 bases). Germline CDR1 reads SGHTA; CDR2 reads FQGNSA. This CDR3 is 14 amino acids long. With 1 base removed from V and 1 base from J, the gap between germline ends came to 7 bases. The CDR3 protein is CASSLVGGNTEAFF. The CDR3 DNA sequence: TGTGCCAGCAGCTTAGTGGGGGGGAACACTGAAGCTTTCTTT.

The J gene is TRBJ2-1, the V gene TRBV19; 9 nucleotides align to TRBD1. After removal of 4 bases from V and 5 bases from J, the junction contained 12 bases not matched to a gene. CDR3 length: 17 residues. Germline V gives CDR1 LNHDA, CDR2 SQIVND (reference sequence). This chain's CDR3 is CASSSPGQGTIDNEQFF. CDR3 sequence (DNA): TGTGCCAGTAGTAGCCCGGGACAGGGAACTATTGACAATGAGCAGTTCTTC.

The chain is built from TRBV7-2 and TRBJ2-3, with D possibly matching TRBD1 (6 bases). V lost 6 bases to trimming and J lost 7 bases, with 14 bases between them. This CDR3 has 13 residues. Germline-derived CDR1 and CDR2 are SGHTA and FQGNSA. This chain's CDR3 is CASRTGHLNTQYF. The CDR3 coding sequence is TGTGCCAGCAGGACGGGACACCTGAATACGCAGTATTTT.

J is TRBJ2-3 and V is TRBV11-3; weak D call: TRBD2 (6 bases). The germline V gene encodes CDR1 SGHNT and CDR2 YENEEA. The CDR3 length is 12 residues. Between the trimmed V and J ends, which lost 5 bases and 6 bases, there was a span of 9 bases. As DNA, the CDR3 is TGTGCCAGCAGCCTGGAGGGGGATACGCAGTATTTT. Its protein is CASSLEGDTQYF.

This chain links TRBV6-9 with TRBJ2-7; tentative D call: TRBD1 (5 bases). Deletions cut 11 bases from V and 6 bases from J, with 14 bases between. CDR1 and CDR2 from the germline V gene are MNHGY and SVAAGI. The CDR3 extends over 11 amino acids. The CDR3 sequence is CAGRAGCEQYF. In DNA, the CDR3 is TGTGCCGGCCGAGCAGGGTGCGAGCAGTACTTC.

This clone has a handful of counts. V usage is TRBV25-1 and J usage is TRBJ2-3; 7 nucleotides match TRBD2. This CDR3 has 16 amino acids. Germline V gives CDR1 MGHDK, CDR2 SYGVNS. Trimming took 3 bases from V and 3 from J; bases not matched to a gene: 9. DNA for the CDR3: TGTGCCAGCAGTGATCCTAGGGGACTAACGACAGATACGCAGTATTTT. Translation gives CASSDPRGLTTDTQYF.

The DNA for the CDR3 is TGTGCCAGCAGCTTGATCCTGGGGAACATTCAGTACTTC. Translating it yields CASSLILGNIQYF. The chain uses TRBV7-9 and TRBJ2-4; D call uncertain. V was clipped by 3 bases and J by 7 bases, with 10 bases between them. The CDR3 runs to 13 residues. The germline V gene has CDR1 SEHNR and CDR2 FQNEAQ (reference sequence).

V gene TRBV7-2 combines with J gene TRBJ1-3, with D maybe TRBD1 (6 bases). The CDR3 is 17 amino acids. Trimming stripped 3 bases from V and 4 bases from J, with 19 bases between. CDR1 and CDR2 from the germline V gene are SGHTA and FQGNSA. CDR3 in amino acids: CASSFSGTRSDGNTIYF. The CDR3 region has the DNA TGTGCCAGCAGCTTTTCCGGGACAAGGAGCGACGGAAACACCATATATTTT.

This sequence joins TRBV19 and TRBJ2-7; TRBD2 matches 10 bases. The CDR3 consists of 18 residues. V shed 2 bases and J 2 bases; nucleotides not matched to a gene: 12. CDR1 is LNHDA and CDR2 is SQIVND in the germline V gene (reference sequence). CDR3 nucleotides: TGTGCCAGTAGTATATTGTTGTCTAGCGGGAGTTCCCCCTACGAGCAGTACTTC. It encodes CASSILLSSGSSPYEQYF.